Each of the 20 T cell receptor beta chains below was sequenced from the same sample in a study of human T cells and chemical hapten exposure. Time point specified: patch test 2, 6 weeks after DPC sensitization. As to treatment: therapeutic diphenylcyclopropenone sensitization with weekly scalp DPC. Using its own MiXCR run on the RACE reads, TCRdb lists one record per CDR3 protein. This sample has about 55,000 distinct CDR3 sequences, with less than 10% found just once. The source material was whole blood, sampled in connection with sensitization to the hapten diphenylcyclopropenone (DPC). The receptors originated from a woman in her 50s with alopecia areata. Some clones in this sample may be carry-over from other donors' samples.

This clonotype was counted between two and nine times. The V gene is TRBV28, the J gene TRBJ2-7; unclear D gene. The length of the CDR3 is 15 residues. Germline V CDR1 and CDR2: MDHEN, SYDVKM. V dropped 5 bases and J dropped 5 bases, with 19 bases sitting between them. CDR3 DNA sequence: TGTGCCAGCAGTCTTCCGGGCGCCGCGAGCCACGAGCAGTACTTC. Residues: CASSLPGAASHEQYF.

This clonotype has just a few counts. The chain is built from TRBV2 and TRBJ1-6, with D perhaps matching TRBD1 (5 bases). Germline V gives CDR1 SNHLY, CDR2 FYNNEI. V was shortened by 4 bases and J by 3 bases, with 7 bases between the two germline ends. This CDR3 is 14 amino acids long. In DNA, the CDR3 is TGTGCCAGCAGTGGACAGCTCTATAATTCACCCCTCCACTTT. As protein: CASSGQLYNSPLHF. Variable domain in full (rest from reference TRBV2 and TRBJ1-6): EPEVTQTPSHQVTQMGQEVILRCVPISNHLYFYWYRQILGQKVEFLVSFYNNEISEKSEIFDDQFSVERPDGSNFTLKIRSTKLEDSAMYFCASSGQLYNSPLHFGNGTRLTVT.

There are a few counts of this clonotype. The rearrangement uses TRBV20-1 and TRBJ2-7; TRBD1 or TRBD2 may be the D gene (7 bases each). The CDR3 runs 14 residues. Germline lookup yields CDR1 DFQATT and CDR2 SNEGSKA (reference sequence). With 3 bases removed from V and 1 base from J, the gap between germline ends came to 13 bases. CDR3 sequence (DNA): TGCAGTGCTAGGGCCCAGGGGGGGTCCTACGAGCAGTACTTC. Its translation is CSARAQGGSYEQYF.

This clonotype showed up many times. V usage is TRBV24-1 and J usage is TRBJ2-3; weak D call: TRBD1 (5 bases). The germline V and J ends were trimmed by 5 bases and 3 bases, with 5 bases remaining between them. Germline V gene sequence: CDR1 KGHDR, CDR2 SFDVKD. CDR3 size: 12 residues. This CDR3 is CATSAGTDTQYF. The CDR3 DNA sequence: TGTGCCACCAGTGCAGGGACAGATACGCAGTATTTT.

This clonotype has a count of ten or more. The chain employs TRBV27 and TRBJ1-4; maybe TRBD1 (6 bases). This CDR3 is 14 amino acids long. Germline CDR1 MNHEY, CDR2 SMNVEV (reference sequence). V gave up 4 bases and J gave up 7 bases, with 13 bases separating them. The CDR3 coding sequence is TGTGCCAGCAGTTGGGGGGCGCGGAGTGAAAAACTGTTTTTT. Amino acids: CASSWGARSEKLFF.

This clonotype showed up just a few times. V and J are TRBV5-1 and TRBJ2-7; either TRBD1 or TRBD2 may supply D (5 bases each). V lost 4 bases to trimming and J lost 2 bases, with 13 bases between them. This CDR3 comprises 14 residues. Per germline, CDR1 SGHRS and CDR2 YFSETQ. This CDR3 reads CASSRGRGPYEQYF. The CDR3 bases are TGCGCCAGCAGCCGCGGACGGGGCCCCTACGAGCAGTACTTC.

This clonotype was recorded many times. The chain is built from TRBV2 and TRBJ2-7; tentative D call: TRBD1 (6 bases). The CDR3 is made up of 15 amino acids. V lost 2 bases and J 2 bases, leaving 13 bases between the germline ends. Germline CDR1 and CDR2: SNHLY and FYNNEI. CDR3 coding DNA: TGTGCCAGCAGTGAACATACAGGGATAACCTACGAGCAGTACTTC. As protein: CASSEHTGITYEQYF.

The chain uses TRBV5-1 and TRBJ2-7; D ambiguous. Germline loops: CDR1 SGHRS, CDR2 YFSETQ. V was trimmed by 0 bases and J by 2 bases, leaving 3 bases between them. The CDR3 consists of 12 residues. Here the CDR3 DNA reads TGCGCCAGCAGCTTGGACACCTACGAGCAGTACTTC. Its translation is CASSLDTYEQYF.

This clonotype has a count of ten or more. The rearrangement joins TRBV18 to TRBJ1-5, with 10 bases matching TRBD1. J gave up 4 bases and V 1 base, and 4 bases lay outside the gene matches. The CDR3 totals 16 residues. Germline CDR1 and CDR2: KGHSH and LQKENI. The CDR3 region has the DNA TGTGCCAGCTCACCACGGGGACAGGGGCGGAATCAGCCCCAGCATTTT. Residues: CASSPRGQGRNQPQHF.

This clonotype came up many times. The chain is built from TRBV27 and TRBJ2-7; D possibly uses TRBD1 or TRBD2 (5 bases each). CDR1 is MNHEY and CDR2 is SMNVEV in the germline V gene (reference sequence). V was shortened by 0 bases and J by 2 bases, with 11 bases between the two germline ends. This CDR3 spans 15 amino acids. The CDR3 reads CASSLSVGTTYEQYF. The CDR3 DNA reads as TGTGCCAGCAGTTTATCCGTGGGGACCACCTACGAGCAGTACTTC.

CDR3 nucleotide sequence: TGTGCCAGCAGTTACTCCCCCAGGGCCTCTGGAAACACCATATATTTT. This sequence encodes CASSYSPRASGNTIYF. The rearrangement joins TRBV6-5 to TRBJ1-3; a possible D gene is TRBD1 (5 bases). The germline V gene has CDR1 MNHEY and CDR2 SVGAGI. CDR3 length equals 16 residues. V lost 0 bases to trimming and J lost 0 bases, with 9 bases between them.

At least ten counts were recorded for this clonotype. The gene calls are TRBV9 and TRBJ2-5; D uncertain. This CDR3 spans 14 amino acids. Trimming left V 0 bases short and J 1 base short, with 7 bases between. Germline CDR1 is SGDLS and CDR2 is YYNGEE. In nucleotides, the CDR3 is TGTGCCAGCAGCGTAGTGGGCGGCCAAGAGACCCAGTACTTC. This gives the protein CASSVVGGQETQYF.

This clonotype was counted between two and nine times. The chain is built from TRBV20-1 and TRBJ2-7, with a weak D call TRBD2 (5 bases). Germline values: CDR1 DFQATT, CDR2 SNEGSKA (reference sequence). Between the trimmed V and J ends, which lost 2 bases and 5 bases, there was a span of 13 bases. This CDR3 has 13 residues. The DNA for the CDR3 is TGCAGTGCTAGACCGGGGTTCACCGACGAGCAGTACTTC. Amino acids: CSARPGFTDEQYF.

Only a few counts were recorded for this clonotype. The chain carries TRBV7-2 and TRBJ2-1; 8 bases are shared with TRBD2. This CDR3 contains 14 residues. V shed 5 bases, J shed 9 bases, and the junction held 9 bases outside the gene matches. Germline V lookup: CDR1 SGHTA, CDR2 FQGNSA. CDR3 amino acids: CASSAGGRTFEQFF. The CDR3, as DNA: TGTGCCAGCAGCGCCGGCGGGAGGACGTTTGAGCAGTTCTTC.

For this clonotype: The germline gene is not matched at one end of the junction; a read error may be the cause. V and J are TRBV7-7 and TRBJ2-3, with 10 nucleotides matching TRBD2. Germline V gene lookup returns CDR1 SSHAT and CDR2 FNYEAQ (reference sequence). This CDR3 spans 18 amino acids. CDR3 DNA: TGTGCTAGCAGCTCCCACCCCCCTAGCGGGGGAGCCACAGATACGCAGTATTTT. Protein product: CASSSHPPSGGATDTQYF.

Ten or more counts support this clonotype. This chain uses TRBV3-1 with TRBJ1-2; no clear D gene. Trimming shortened V by 4 bases and J by 8 bases, and 14 bases separated the two germline ends. Germline loops: CDR1 LGHDT, CDR2 YNNKEL (reference sequence). This CDR3 region has 13 residues. The CDR3 nucleotides read TGTGCCAGCAGCCTTGAGACCACCGGGGGCTACACCTTC. Translation gives CASSLETTGGYTF.

This clonotype was picked up many times. The chain employs TRBV6-1 and TRBJ1-5, with D unclear. Between the trimmed V and J ends, which lost 3 bases and 4 bases, there was a span of 10 bases. Germline CDR1 MNHNS, CDR2 SASEGT. The CDR3 extends over 14 amino acids. CDR3: CASSEHYGNQPQHF. CDR3 nucleotides: TGTGCCAGCAGTGAGCATTACGGGAATCAGCCCCAGCATTTT.

The V gene is TRBV7-2, the J gene TRBJ2-5; D is unclear. Germline-derived CDR1 and CDR2 are SGHTA and FQGNSA. The V end lost 3 bases, the J end lost 5 bases, and 19 bases lay between the germline ends. This CDR3 has 16 amino acids. The CDR3 sequence: CASSFNGLGIMETQYF. The CDR3 nucleotides read TGTGCCAGCAGCTTCAACGGTTTGGGAATCATGGAGACCCAGTACTTC. Full variable domain (rest looked up from reference TRBV7-2 and TRBJ2-5): GAGVSQSPSNKVTEKGKDVELRCDPISGHTALYWYRQSLGQGLEFLIYFQGNSAPDKSGLPSDRFSAERTGGSVSTLTIQRTQQEDSAVYLCASSFNGLGIMETQYFGPGTRLLVL.

This clonotype was seen many times. Lacking the conserved final phenylalanine or tryptophan, this CDR3 likely reflects a read error. No DNA is shown, since the ends of the CDR3 on it are uncertain; the CDR3 is the one TCRdb lists. The rearrangement links TRBV5-1 to TRBJ1-3; TRBD1 is the table's D call and was not checked against the DNA. The CDR3 adds up to 15 amino acids, both ends counted. CDR1 is SGHRS and CDR2 is YFSETQ in the germline V gene. The CDR3 here is CASSPPPDRGGTGGI.

Note on this clonotype: Germline and junction disagree at one end, which may indicate a read error. Here the CDR3 DNA reads TGTGCCAGCAGTCTAGCGGAGAATGAGCAGTTCTTC. Protein sequence: CASSLAENEQFF. The gene calls are TRBV12-3 or TRBV12-4 and TRBJ2-1, with 7 bases fitting TRBD2. The CDR3 sequence is 12 residues long.